This TCR beta chain was identified during a study of shared clonotypes between healthy human individuals. Study-wide background: Aged between 18 and 49, the donors were two women and a few men.

Study-wide findings and caveats: Clonotypes that were shared across a handful of donors made up around 5% of naive CD4 clonotypes. The donor pool, a small one, limited the genetic and exposure-history diversity represented.

The table came from immunoSEQ multiplex PCR; TCRdb's copy has only in-frame clones and leaves some out. The sample holds 2 million to 2.5 million clones, around 90% seen once. CD4+ cell separation produced CD45RA+ naive and CD45RA-negative memory subsets. Of note for this clone: Antigen specificity is unknown.

The TCR was taken from a young man in good health. Some clones in this sample may be carry-over from other donors' samples. Input material: naive CD4+ T cells from PBMCs. Subset here: CD45RA+ positively selected.

This CDR3 is CATGISGANVLTF. CDR3 DNA: TGTGCAACTGGGATCTCTGGGGCCAACGTCCTGACTTTC. This chain uses TRBV6-5 with TRBJ2-6; D remains ambiguous. This CDR3 has 13 residues. Germline loops: CDR1 MNHEY, CDR2 SVGAGI.